This TCR beta chain was sequenced during a study of brain T cells in children with intractable seizures. Study outcomes and limitations: Absence of clones before surgery may stem from lower sequencing depth. Patients' HCMV serostatus was unknown; virus specificity rests on CDR3 similarity alone.

The sequenced cases were selected for having the highest brain T cell transcript signatures. Patients received at least one anti-epileptic drug before surgery. As concerns this clone: Its cognate antigen is unknown.

The V and J ends lost 6 bases and 9 bases, in that order; junction bases with no gene match: 7. The CDR3 totals 14 residues. Looked up from germline, CDR1 is KGHSH and CDR2 is LQKENI. Assay used: immunoSEQ multiplex PCR; TCRdb lists only in-frame clones, some missing. The sample lists 70,000 to 85,000 clones, around nine tenths occurring once. The chain links TRBV18 to TRBJ1-6; the match to TRBD1 covers 8 bases. This clonotype was sampled from a girl aged 2-15 years with Rasmussen encephalitis and intractable seizures. The sequences come from peripheral blood, collected at surgery. The chain's CDR3 is CASSRGQGGSPLHF. CDR3 coding DNA: TGTGCCAGCTCCCGAGGACAGGGTGGTTCACCCCTCCACTTT.